The 27 T cell receptor beta chains given below trace back to one sample, sequenced in a study of cytomegalovirus exposure and HLA in healthy donors (TCRdb year 2017). The library was built by means of the immunoSEQ multiplex PCR assay. For the multiplex PCR, a mixture combining 60 forward primers for TCR Vbeta segments and 13 reverse primers for TCR Jbeta segments was used. The table comes from immuneACCESS by way of TCRdb, which keeps in-frame sequences with V and J called. Part of the clones is missing from these tables; in studies checked, under half for an unresolved V gene and the rest for unknown reasons. The sample records over 65,000 clones, around 80% of which are singletons. The ten largest clones capture about 7.1% of the sample. What was sequenced was PBMCs. These TCRs come from a woman in her twenties or thirties in good health and CMV-seropositive.

This chain links TRBV25-1 with TRBJ1-2, with D perhaps matching TRBD1 (6 bases). Germline CDR1 reads MGHDK; CDR2 reads SYGVNS. Trimming shortened V by 3 bases and J by 13 bases, and 15 bases separated the two germline ends. There are 12 residues in the CDR3. The CDR3 DNA sequence: TGTGCCAGCAGTGATACAGGGCGCGCAAGCACCTTC. Translation gives CASSDTGRASTF.

The chain links TRBV9 to TRBJ2-3; 7 positions agree with TRBD2. V was pared by 4 bases and J by 1 base, with 6 bases of the junction left unmatched. This CDR3 is built from 15 residues. Looked up from germline, CDR1 is SGDLS and CDR2 is YYNGEE. The CDR3: CASSPQAGRTDTQYF. The CDR3 bases are TGTGCCAGCAGCCCCCAAGCGGGACGCACAGATACGCAGTATTTT.

The chain is built from TRBV7-2 and TRBJ2-1; D perhaps matches TRBD1 (7 bases). CDR3 size: 15 residues. The ends were cut back, 5 bases at V and 5 bases at J, with 16 bases in the middle. Germline CDR1 and CDR2: SGHTA and FQGNSA. DNA of the CDR3: TGTGCCAGCAGCCAGGGGGGACTCCTCGACAATGAGCAGTTCTTC. Translating gives CASSQGGLLDNEQFF.

In its sample, this clone was seen a few times. The chain combines TRBV5-1 with TRBJ2-7; D might be TRBD2 (6 bases). Germline V gene sequence: CDR1 SGHRS, CDR2 YFSETQ. The V end was cut by 1 base, the J end by 0 bases, with 8 bases between. The CDR3 is 14 residues long. The CDR3 spells CASSLRGTSYEQYF. The CDR3 bases are TGCGCCAGCAGCTTGCGGGGGACCTCCTACGAGCAGTACTTC.

V is TRBV5-6 and J is TRBJ1-5; D is unresolved. The CDR3 consists of 14 residues. Germline V CDR1 and CDR2: SGHDT, YYEEEE. V dropped 1 base and J dropped 7 bases, with 12 bases sitting between them. CDR3 sequence reads: CASSLTRGGQPQHF. The DNA of the CDR3 is TGTGCCAGCAGCTTGACCCGGGGAGGGCAGCCCCAGCATTTT.

The chain recombines TRBV10-1 with TRBJ1-5, with a weak D call TRBD1 (6 bases). Trimming left V 7 bases short and J 2 bases short, with 21 bases between. This CDR3 is built from 17 residues. Germline V gives CDR1 WNHNN, CDR2 SYGVQD (reference sequence). CDR3: CASTFEDRLRGNQPQHF. The CDR3 region has the DNA TGCGCCAGCACCTTCGAAGACAGGCTAAGAGGCAATCAGCCCCAGCATTTT.

In DNA form, the CDR3 reads TGTGCCAGCAGCTTTCATAGCGCTTACACAGATACGCAGTATTTT. Its protein is CASSFHSAYTDTQYF. This rearrangement joins TRBV9 to TRBJ2-3; D may be TRBD2 (5 bases). V lost 4 bases, J lost 2 bases, and 14 bases lay in between. The CDR3 spans 15 residues. Per the germline V gene, CDR1 is SGDLS and CDR2 is YYNGEE.

The rearrangement links TRBV10-3 to TRBJ1-5, with D unclear. The V end was cut by 10 bases, the J end by 2 bases, with 12 bases between. The CDR3 is made up of 13 amino acids. Germline loops: CDR1 ENHRY, CDR2 SYGVKD. The CDR3 region has the DNA TGTGCCACGAGTCCCCAGGGCAATCAGCCCCAGCATTTT. Its protein product is CATSPQGNQPQHF.

The gene calls are TRBV5-5 and TRBJ2-7; 10 nucleotides line up with TRBD2. The CDR3 is 15 amino acids. V trimming: 0 bases; J trimming: 4 bases; junction bases outside the gene matches: 4. Per germline, CDR1 SGHKS and CDR2 YYEKEE (reference sequence). CDR3 residues: CASSLAISGRYEQYF. DNA for the CDR3: TGTGCCAGCAGCTTGGCGATTAGCGGGAGGTACGAGCAGTACTTC.

The gene calls are TRBV28 and TRBJ2-7, with 9 bases fitting TRBD1. Germline V lookup: CDR1 MDHEN, CDR2 SYDVKM. The CDR3 totals 18 residues. Unmatched junction bases numbered 18, after V lost 5 bases and J lost 4 bases. The DNA of the CDR3 is TGTGCCAGCAGTCCCACCCGAGTCCGACCGGGACAGGGATACGAGCAGTACTTC. It is translated as CASSPTRVRPGQGYEQYF.

The chain is built from TRBV29-1 and TRBJ2-3; 8 positions match TRBD1. The CDR3 length is 13 residues. Losses at the gene ends were 7 bases for V and 7 bases for J; bases not matched to a gene: 10. Germline lookup yields CDR1 SQVTM and CDR2 ANQGSEA. Here the CDR3 reads CSAWTGYRNTQYF. The DNA of the CDR3 is TGCAGCGCTTGGACAGGGTATAGAAATACGCAGTATTTT.

The rearrangement joins TRBV6-5 to TRBJ1-4; D gene ambiguous. V lost 2 bases and J lost 8, with 15 bases in between. This CDR3 has 15 residues. Per germline, CDR1 MNHEY and CDR2 SVGAGI. The CDR3 spells CASSYTLATREKLFF. Here the CDR3 DNA reads TGTGCCAGCAGTTACACTTTAGCTACGCGCGAAAAACTGTTTTTT.

The chain employs TRBV28 and TRBJ2-7; no definite D call. V lost 1 base and J 2 bases, leaving 9 bases between the germline ends. The CDR3 sequence is 14 residues long. Per germline, CDR1 MDHEN and CDR2 SYDVKM. The CDR3 region is CASSLYRSTYEQYF. Written as DNA, the CDR3 is TGTGCCAGCAGTTTATACCGGAGCACCTACGAGCAGTACTTC. Combining the CDR3 with reference TRBV28 and TRBJ2-7 gives the whole variable domain DVKVTQSSRYLVKRTGEKVFLECVQDMDHENMFWYRQDPGLGLRLIYFSYDVKMKEKGDIPEGYSVSREKKERFSLILESASTNQTSMYLCASSLYRSTYEQYFGPGTRLTVT.

The CDR3 spells CASSTPRDRGRETQYF. The CDR3 region has the DNA TGTGCCAGTAGTACCCCGCGGGACAGGGGAAGAGAGACCCAGTACTTC. This chain uses TRBV19 with TRBJ2-5; 10 nucleotides agree with TRBD1. From germline, CDR1 is LNHDA and CDR2 SQIVND (reference sequence). The CDR3 covers 16 residues. Unmatched junction bases numbered 9, after V lost 4 bases and J lost 4 bases.

This clone was seen a few times. The rearrangement uses TRBV7-8 and TRBJ2-1; 9 bases fit TRBD1. Germline loops: CDR1 SGHVS, CDR2 FQNEAQ. CDR3 length: 18 amino acids. With V trimmed by 0 bases and J by 3 bases, 9 bases remained unmatched. The CDR3 coding sequence is TGTGCCAGCAGCTTAGCCCAACAGGGGGCGACTCTCTACAATGAGCAGTTCTTC. Its protein product is CASSLAQQGATLYNEQFF.

V usage is TRBV11-3 and J usage is TRBJ2-1; TRBD2 is a possible D gene (5 bases). The germline V gene has CDR1 SGHNT and CDR2 YENEEA. The CDR3 is made up of 17 amino acids. Trimming left V 1 base short and J 0 bases short, with 13 bases between. The CDR3 spells CASSLGTSGPSYNEQFF. The CDR3 region has the DNA TGTGCCAGCAGCTTAGGAACAAGCGGACCCTCCTACAATGAGCAGTTCTTC.

V gene TRBV5-6 combines with J gene TRBJ2-3; 7 bases are shared with TRBD1. V gave up 0 bases and J gave up 0 bases; unmatched junction bases: 1. The CDR3 spans 15 residues. Germline V CDR1 and CDR2: SGHDT, YYEEEE. The chain's CDR3 is CASSLGQGSTDTQYF. In nucleotides, the CDR3 is TGTGCCAGCAGCTTGGGACAGGGTAGCACAGATACGCAGTATTTT.

This clone was detected a few times. The chain carries TRBV5-4 and TRBJ2-1; the match to TRBD2 covers 10 bases. V lost 5 bases, J lost 2 bases, and 7 bases stayed unmatched. The germline V gene has CDR1 SGHNT and CDR2 YYREEE (reference sequence). CDR3 length: 16 residues. The CDR3 spells CASRIGSGRAYNEQFF. CDR3 sequence (DNA): TGTGCCAGCAGAATCGGGAGCGGGAGGGCCTACAATGAGCAGTTCTTC.

The chain couples TRBV5-1 to TRBJ1-1; 9 bases match TRBD1. CDR3 length: 16 residues. With V trimmed by 6 bases and J by 4 bases, 13 bases remained unmatched. Germline-derived CDR1 and CDR2 are SGHRS and YFSETQ. The CDR3 loop reads CASNPNRGQVTTEAFF. CDR3 nucleotide sequence: TGCGCCAGCAACCCGAACAGGGGGCAGGTCACCACTGAAGCTTTCTTT.

This chain's CDR3 is CASSPPSLAPGELFF. The CDR3 DNA is TGTGCCAGCTCACCACCGTCGCTAGCACCCGGGGAGCTGTTTTTT. The chain uses TRBV18 and TRBJ2-2; maybe TRBD2 (5 bases). With 0 bases removed from V and 6 bases from J, the gap between germline ends came to 11 bases. The germline gives CDR1 KGHSH, CDR2 LQKENI. This CDR3 contains 15 residues.

The genes are TRBV15 and TRBJ1-5; D perhaps matches TRBD1 (6 bases). The V end lost 3 bases, the J end lost 5 bases, and 14 bases lay between the germline ends. The CDR3 runs 15 residues. Germline loops: CDR1 LNHNV, CDR2 YYDKDF (reference sequence). The CDR3 loop is CATSSQQGKDQPQHF. Here the CDR3 DNA reads TGTGCCACCAGCAGCCAACAGGGAAAAGATCAGCCCCAGCATTTT.

The chain combines TRBV30 with TRBJ2-5; possible D gene TRBD1, 5 bases. V shed 5 bases and J shed 3 bases, with 7 bases lying between them. The CDR3 is 11 residues long. Germline loops: CDR1 GTSNPN, CDR2 SVGIG (reference sequence). CDR3: CAWGAKETQYF. As DNA, the CDR3 is TGTGCCTGGGGGGCTAAAGAGACCCAGTACTTC.

The V gene is TRBV4-3, the J gene TRBJ2-2, with TRBD2 matching 7 bases. The V and J ends lost 0 bases and 6 bases, in that order; junction bases with no gene match: 7. Germline values: CDR1 LGHNA, CDR2 YSLEER. This CDR3 comprises 16 residues. CDR3 bases: TGCGCCAGCAGCCAAGAGGATTTGGCGGGGGCCGGGGAGCTGTTTTTT. Its protein is CASSQEDLAGAGELFF.

V usage is TRBV6-5 and J usage is TRBJ2-1; 7 bases are a match to TRBD2. Trimming took 5 bases from V and 5 from J; bases not matched to a gene: 6. The germline V gene has CDR1 MNHEY and CDR2 SVGAGI. CDR3 length: 14 residues. CDR3 nucleotides: TGTGCCAGCAGTCGATCGACTAGCAACAATGAGCAGTTCTTC. It encodes CASSRSTSNNEQFF.

The V and J genes are TRBV28 and TRBJ2-1; maybe TRBD2 (5 bases). Trimming removed 5 bases from V and 10 bases from J, with 9 bases in between. Germline assignment: CDR1 MDHEN and CDR2 SYDVKM. The CDR3 contains 11 residues. This chain's CDR3 is CASSLQREQFF. CDR3 DNA sequence: TGTGCCAGCAGTCTCCAGCGGGAGCAGTTCTTC.

This clone was recorded only once. The gene calls are TRBV11-2 and TRBJ2-1; 12 bases fit TRBD2. CDR3 length: 17 residues. J lost 2 bases, V lost 1 base, and 3 bases had no gene match. The germline CDR1 and CDR2 sequences are SGHAT and FQNNGV. CDR3 nucleotide sequence: TGTGCCAGCAGCTTAGTCGCTAGCGGGAGGGCCTACAATGAGCAGTTCTTC. Its translation is CASSLVASGRAYNEQFF.

This clone has a count of ten or more. The chain combines TRBV5-5 with TRBJ2-5; 8 bases map to TRBD2. The V gene's germline CDR1 is SGHKS and CDR2 YYEKEE (reference sequence). This CDR3 is built from 13 residues. The junction had 4 bases not matched to a gene; V was cut back by 5 bases and J by 4 bases. CDR3 amino acids: CASRAAGVETQYF. CDR3 nucleotide sequence: TGTGCCAGCAGGGCAGCGGGAGTAGAGACCCAGTACTTC.